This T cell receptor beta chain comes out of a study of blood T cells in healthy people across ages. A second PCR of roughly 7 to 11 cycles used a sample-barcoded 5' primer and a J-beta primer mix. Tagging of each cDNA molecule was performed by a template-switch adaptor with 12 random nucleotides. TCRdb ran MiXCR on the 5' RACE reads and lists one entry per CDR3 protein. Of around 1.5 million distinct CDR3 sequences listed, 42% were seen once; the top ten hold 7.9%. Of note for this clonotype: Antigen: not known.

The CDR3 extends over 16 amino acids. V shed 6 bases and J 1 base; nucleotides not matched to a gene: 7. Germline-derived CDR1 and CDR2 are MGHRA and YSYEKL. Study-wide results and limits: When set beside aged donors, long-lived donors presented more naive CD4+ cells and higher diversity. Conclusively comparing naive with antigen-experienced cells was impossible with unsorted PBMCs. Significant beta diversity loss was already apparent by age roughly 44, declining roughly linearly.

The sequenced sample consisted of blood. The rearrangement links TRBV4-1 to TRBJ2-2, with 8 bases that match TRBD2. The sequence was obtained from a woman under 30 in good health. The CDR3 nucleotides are TGCGCCAGCAGGGACAGCGGGAGAGGGAACACCGGGGAGCTGTTTTTT. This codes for CASRDSGRGNTGELFF.